The 9 T cell receptor beta chains given below trace back to one sample, sequenced in a study of CD8+CD57+ T cells in acquired aplastic anemia. It was genomic DNA that served as the template for profiling TCR beta VDJ and CDR3. TCRdb redid the calling of the reads with MiXCR, one entry per CDR3 protein. Of some 180,000 distinct CDR3 sequences detected, approximately 45% appear once; the ten largest clones hold under 3.5%. Input material: sorted CD4+, CD8+, or CD8+CD57+ T cells (not recorded which) from PBMCs. Every receptor here comes from a human donor in good health.

The chain uses TRBV20-1 and TRBJ2-3; 8 bases fit TRBD2. The V and J ends lost 1 base and 2 bases, in that order; junction bases with no gene match: 8. The CDR3 runs 16 residues. The germline CDR1 and CDR2 sequences are DFQATT and SNEGSKA (reference sequence). The CDR3 bases are TGCAGTGCTAGAGTATTAACTAGCGGAAACACAGATACGCAGTATTTT. It yields the protein CSARVLTSGNTDTQYF.

Many counts were recorded for this clonotype. Here the CDR3 DNA reads TGCAGCGTTGGGGCCAGGCTAGCGGGTAGAACTAGCACAGATACGCAGTATTTT. It is translated as CSVGARLAGRTSTDTQYF. The genes are TRBV29-1 and TRBJ2-3, with 8 bases lining up with TRBD2. V lost 4 bases and J lost 0; bases outside the gene matches: 15. Germline V lookup: CDR1 SQVTM, CDR2 ANQGSEA. There are 18 residues in the CDR3.

A word on this clonotype: A single base separates this from a much larger clone, so it may be a read error. The chain carries TRBV24-1 and TRBJ2-1; D is unresolved. The CDR3 is made up of 14 amino acids. CDR1 and CDR2 from the germline V gene are KGHDR and SFDVKD. CDR3 in amino acids: CATSGTAMRNEQLF. As DNA, the CDR3 is TGTGCCACCAGTGGTACGGCGATGAGGAATGAGCAGCTCTTC.

The CDR3 DNA reads as TGCGCCAGCAGCTTGGATGGACTAGCGGGGACCGGCAATGAGCAGTTCTTC. Translating it yields CASSLDGLAGTGNEQFF. The chain carries TRBV5-1 and TRBJ2-1, with 12 bases lining up with TRBD2. CDR1 SGHRS and CDR2 YFSETQ come from the germline V gene. With 0 bases clipped from V and 6 bases from J, the junction kept 7 bases outside the gene matches. The CDR3 is made up of 17 amino acids.

On this clonotype itself: Possible read error: a much larger clone is one base away. The chain couples TRBV9 to TRBJ2-2; 7 bases match TRBD1. The CDR3 totals 15 residues. J gave up 2 bases and V 7 bases, and 8 bases lay outside the gene matches. Germline V gene lookup returns CDR1 SGDLS and CDR2 YYNGEE. CDR3 in amino acids: CASGSRDSNTGELFF. CDR3 nucleotides: TGTGCCAGCGGCTCCCGGGACAGTAACACCGGGGAGCTGTTTTTT.

In the case of this clonotype: A much bigger clone sits one base away, suggesting this may be a read error. This rearrangement joins TRBV19 to TRBJ2-2; 8 positions agree with TRBD1. With 3 bases clipped from V and 4 bases from J, the junction kept 7 bases outside the gene matches. This CDR3 comprises 16 residues. Germline values: CDR1 LNHDA, CDR2 SQIVND (reference sequence). CDR3 sequence: CASSIRRGLTTGELFF. In DNA, the CDR3 is TGTGCCAGTAGTATTCGCAGGGGGCTGACCACCGGGGAGCTGTTTTTT.

Worth noting for this clonotype: With a much larger clone just one base away, this may be a read error. V is TRBV19 and J is TRBJ2-5; 8 nucleotides match TRBD2. This CDR3 has 13 amino acids. The junction had 7 bases not matched to a gene; V was cut back by 6 bases and J by 7 bases. Germline assignment: CDR1 LNHDA and CDR2 SQIVND (reference sequence). The CDR3 DNA reads TGTGCCAGTAGCGGGAGGGCCCGGGGGACCCAGTACTTC. Amino acids: CASSGRARGTQYF.

This chain uses TRBV7-2 with TRBJ1-2, with 7 bases identical to TRBD1. The CDR3 has 13 amino acids. Germline V gives CDR1 SGHTA, CDR2 FQGNSA. V was pared by 5 bases and J by 4 bases, with 4 bases of the junction left unmatched. The chain's CDR3 is CASSTQGTYGYTF. The DNA of the CDR3 is TGTGCCAGCAGCACACAGGGGACCTATGGCTACACCTTC.

V and J are TRBV11-2 and TRBJ2-1; the D gene is possibly TRBD1 (7 bases). Trimming cost V 5 bases and J 3 bases, with 23 bases left between them. CDR3 length equals 18 residues. Germline V gene lookup returns CDR1 SGHAT and CDR2 FQNNGV. As DNA, the CDR3 is TGTGCCAGCAGCCGCGGAGGGACAGTAGCGATACACTACAATGAGCAGTTCTTC. As protein: CASSRGGTVAIHYNEQFF.